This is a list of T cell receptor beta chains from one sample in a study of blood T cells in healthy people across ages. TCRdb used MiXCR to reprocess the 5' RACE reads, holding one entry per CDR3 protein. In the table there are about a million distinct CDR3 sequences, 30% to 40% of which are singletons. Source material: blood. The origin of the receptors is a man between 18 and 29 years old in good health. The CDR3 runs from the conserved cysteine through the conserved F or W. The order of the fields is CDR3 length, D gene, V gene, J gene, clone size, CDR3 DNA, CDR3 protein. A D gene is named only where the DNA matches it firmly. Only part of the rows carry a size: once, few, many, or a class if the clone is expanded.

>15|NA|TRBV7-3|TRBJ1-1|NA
TGTGCCGGCAGCTTAAGCCGGGGAATGAACACTGAAGCTTTCTTT
CAGSLSRGMNTEAFF
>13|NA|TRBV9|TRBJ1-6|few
TGTGCCAGCAGCGTCTCAGATAATTCACCCCTCCACTTT
CASSVSDNSPLHF
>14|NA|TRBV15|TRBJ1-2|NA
TGTGCCACCAGCAGTCACGGGGGCGCCTATGGCTACACCTTC
CATSSHGGAYGYTF
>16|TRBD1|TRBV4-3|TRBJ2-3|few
TGCGCCAGCAGCCCTTCGGGGGACAGGGGTTCAGATACGCAGTATTTT
CASSPSGDRGSDTQYF
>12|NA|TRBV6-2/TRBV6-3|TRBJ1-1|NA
TGTGCCATCAGGGAAAAAGGCACTGAAGCTTTCTTT
CAIREKGTEAFF
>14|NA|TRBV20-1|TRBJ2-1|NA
TGCAGTGCTAGGGGGTTAGGAGGGGACTATGAGCAGTTCTTC
CSARGLGGDYEQFF
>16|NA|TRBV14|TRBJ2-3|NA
TGTGCCAGCAGCCAAGGTTGGTGGGGTAGCACAGATACGCAGTATTTT
CASSQGWWGSTDTQYF
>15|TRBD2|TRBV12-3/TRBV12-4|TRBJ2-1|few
TGTGCCAGCAGTTTCAGTTCTAGCGGGGGAAGTGAGCAGTTCTTC
CASSFSSSGGSEQFF
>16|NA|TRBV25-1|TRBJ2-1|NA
TGTGCCAGCGGTGAATATGGCCGGTGGAAAACCTACGAGCAGTTCTTC
CASGEYGRWKTYEQFF
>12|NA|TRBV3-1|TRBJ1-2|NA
TGTGCCAGCAGCCAAGCCCAGGGAGGCTACACCTTC
CASSQAQGGYTF
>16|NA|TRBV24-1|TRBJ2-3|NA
TGTGCCACCAGTGATTTGCCGGGGGTCGCGGGAGATACGCAGTATTTT
CATSDLPGVAGDTQYF
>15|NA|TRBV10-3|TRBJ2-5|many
TGTGCCATCAGTCGGGCGGCAGGCCCGCAAGAGACCCAGTACTTC
CAISRAAGPQETQYF
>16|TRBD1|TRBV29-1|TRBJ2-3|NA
TGCAGCGTTGAAGCTCCAGACAGGGCGAGCACAGATACGCAGTATTTT
CSVEAPDRASTDTQYF
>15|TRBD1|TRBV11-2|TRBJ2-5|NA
TGTGCCAGCAGCTTGGGCCCGGGACAGTCCGATGAGCAGTACTTC
CASSLGPGQSDEQYF
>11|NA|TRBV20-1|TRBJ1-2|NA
TGCAGTGCTAGAAAAAGTCATGGCTACACCTTC
CSARKSHGYTF
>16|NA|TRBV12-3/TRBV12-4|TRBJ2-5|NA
TGTGCCAGCAGTCATCGACAGGCGATTCGAAGGGAGGCCCAGTACTTC
CASSHRQAIRREAQYF
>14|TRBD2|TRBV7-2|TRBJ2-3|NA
TGTGCCAGCAGCCTAGGACTAGTATCAGATACGCAGTATTTT
CASSLGLVSDTQYF
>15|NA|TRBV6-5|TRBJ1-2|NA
TGTGCCAGCAGTTACTCGGAGACGGGGGTTTCGGGCTACACCTTC
CASSYSETGVSGYTF
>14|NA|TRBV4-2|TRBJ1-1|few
TGTGCCAGCAGCCAAACGATGGGTGACACTGAAGCTTTCTTT
CASSQTMGDTEAFF
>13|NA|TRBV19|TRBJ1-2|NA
TGTGCCAGTAGTATGGGCCAGGGTTATGGCTACACCTTC
CASSMGQGYGYTF
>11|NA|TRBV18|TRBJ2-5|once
TGTGCCAGCTCACCAATGGAGACCCAGTACTTC
CASSPMETQYF
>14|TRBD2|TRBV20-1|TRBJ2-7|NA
TGCAGTGCTAGAGACGGGACTAGCGGTAGTGAGCAGTACTTC
CSARDGTSGSEQYF
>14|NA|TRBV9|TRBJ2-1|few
TGTGCCAGCAGCGTGGGGGACACCTACAATGAGCAGTTCTTC
CASSVGDTYNEQFF
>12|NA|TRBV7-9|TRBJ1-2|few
TGTGCCAGCAAGAAGGGGAACTATGGCTACACCTTC
CASKKGNYGYTF
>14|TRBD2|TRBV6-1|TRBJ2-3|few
TGTGCCGTTCAAGCGGGGGGGTCTGGAGATACGCAGTATTTT
CAVQAGGSGDTQYF
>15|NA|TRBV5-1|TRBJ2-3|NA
TGCGCCAGCCGACTAGGGGGGACTAGCACAGATACGCAGTATTTT
CASRLGGTSTDTQYF
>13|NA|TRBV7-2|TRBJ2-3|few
TGTGCCAGCAGCTGGGCAGTTGCAGATACGCAGTATTTT
CASSWAVADTQYF
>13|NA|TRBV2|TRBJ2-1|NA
TGTGCCAGCAAAAAACAACCAAACAATGAGCAGTTCTTC
CASKKQPNNEQFF
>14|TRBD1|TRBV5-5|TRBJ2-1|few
TGTGCCAGCAGCCTCGTGGACAGGCCAAATGAGCAGTTCTTC
CASSLVDRPNEQFF
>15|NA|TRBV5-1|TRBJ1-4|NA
TGCGCCAGCAGCGGGTCCGGGACTACAAATGAAAAACTGTTTTTT
CASSGSGTTNEKLFF
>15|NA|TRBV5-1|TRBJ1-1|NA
TGCGCCAGCAGCTTCAGCGCCAGGGCGGACTCTGAAGCTTTCTTT
CASSFSARADSEAFF
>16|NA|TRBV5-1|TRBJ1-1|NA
TGCGCCAGCAGCTTGCGCGTCGGCACCCTGAACACTGAAGCTTTCTTT
CASSLRVGTLNTEAFF
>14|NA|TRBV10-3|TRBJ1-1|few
TGTGCCATGAAAAGTGGGGGTGTGAACACTGAAGCTTTCTTT
CAMKSGGVNTEAFF
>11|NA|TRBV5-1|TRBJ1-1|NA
TGCGCCAGCCAAGGACTTTATGAAGCTTTCTTT
CASQGLYEAFF
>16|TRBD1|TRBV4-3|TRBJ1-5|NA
TGCGCCAGCAGCCAAATCTACAGGGGGAGCAATCGGCCCCAGCATTTT
CASSQIYRGSNRPQHF
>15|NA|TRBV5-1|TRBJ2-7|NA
TGCGCCAGCAGCGCCGCCGGCCCGAGCTCCTACGAGCAGTACTTC
CASSAAGPSSYEQYF
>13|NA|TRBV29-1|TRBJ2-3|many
TGCAGCGTTAGAGGGGGGAGCACAGATACGCAGTATTTT
CSVRGGSTDTQYF
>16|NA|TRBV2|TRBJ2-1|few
TGTGCCACAACGAATAAACCGTCCGGGTCATACAATGAGCAGTTCTTC
CATTNKPSGSYNEQFF
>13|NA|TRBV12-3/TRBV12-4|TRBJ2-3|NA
TGTGCCAGCGGCGGGGACCGACCAGATACGCAGTATTTT
CASGGDRPDTQYF
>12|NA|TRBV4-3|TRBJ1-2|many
TGTGCCAGCAGCCAAGCTAACTATGGCTACACCTTC
CASSQANYGYTF
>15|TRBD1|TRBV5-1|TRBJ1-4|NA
TGCGCCAGCAGGTACGACAGGGCGGCTAATGAAAAACTGTTTTTT
CASRYDRAANEKLFF
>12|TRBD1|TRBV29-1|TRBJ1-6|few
TGCAGCTTCAGACAGGGTAATTCACCCCTCCACTTT
CSFRQGNSPLHF
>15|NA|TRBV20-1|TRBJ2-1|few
TGCAGTGCTAGGGGTCTAGTAGTTATGGGCAATGAGCAGTTCTTC
CSARGLVVMGNEQFF
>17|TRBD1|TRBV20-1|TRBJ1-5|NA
TGCAGTGCTTGGCCCGGGACAGGGACTTATAGCAATCAGCCCCAGCATTTT
CSAWPGTGTYSNQPQHF
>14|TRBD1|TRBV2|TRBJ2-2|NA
TGTGCCAGCAGGAGGGACAGGGGGTTCGGGGAGCTGTTTTTT
CASRRDRGFGELFF
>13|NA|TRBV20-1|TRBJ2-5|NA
TGCAGTGCTAGAGATTCCAGCGGAGGGACCCAGTACTTC
CSARDSSGGTQYF
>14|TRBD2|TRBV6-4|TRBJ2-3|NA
TGTGCCAGCAGCCTAGCGGGGGCGAGAGATACGCAGTATTTT
CASSLAGARDTQYF
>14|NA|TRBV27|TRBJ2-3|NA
TGTGCCAGCATCCCGGACAGCTTCACAGATACGCAGTATTTT
CASIPDSFTDTQYF
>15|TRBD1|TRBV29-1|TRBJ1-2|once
TGCAGCGTTGCATTTAGTATGGGGACAGGGGGCCCGTTCACCTTC
CSVAFSMGTGGPFTF
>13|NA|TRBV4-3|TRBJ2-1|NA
TGCGCCGGCGGCCAAGGCCGGTTTGGTGAGCAGTTCTTC
CAGGQGRFGEQFF
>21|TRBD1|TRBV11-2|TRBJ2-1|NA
TGTGCCAGCACCTTAATTGAGGGGGACAGGGGAGTGGGGGGTATCCCGAATGAGCAGTTCTTC
CASTLIEGDRGVGGIPNEQFF